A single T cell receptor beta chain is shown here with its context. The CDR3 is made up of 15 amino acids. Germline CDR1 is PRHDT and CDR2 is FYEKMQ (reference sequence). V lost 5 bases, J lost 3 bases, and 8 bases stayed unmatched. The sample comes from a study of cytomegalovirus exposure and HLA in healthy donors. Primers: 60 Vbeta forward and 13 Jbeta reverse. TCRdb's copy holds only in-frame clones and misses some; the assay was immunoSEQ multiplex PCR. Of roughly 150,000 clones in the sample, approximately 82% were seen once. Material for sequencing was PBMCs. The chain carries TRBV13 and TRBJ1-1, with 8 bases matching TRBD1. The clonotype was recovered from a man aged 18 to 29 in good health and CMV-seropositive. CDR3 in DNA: TGTGCCAGCAGCCTCCTGGACAGGGACGACACTGAAGCTTTCTTT. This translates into CASSLLDRDDTEAFF.